This TCR beta chain was recorded in a study of shared clonotypes between healthy human individuals. This clone was observed once. Authors' analysis steps: Junction-only sequences without quality scores were provided by ImmunoSEQ, so filtering was different. Libraries were prepared by immunoSEQ multiplex PCR; TCRdb keeps only in-frame clonotypes and omits some of them. That table supplies the V and J calls and clone size; D and trimming were determined from the DNA. The sample includes about 2 million clones, roughly 95% seen only once; the top ten take under 0.15%. The V gene end was trimmed by 5 bases and the J gene end by 0 bases; junction bases not matched to a gene: 8. Germline V gene sequence: CDR1 SEHNR, CDR2 FQNEAQ (reference sequence). This CDR3 region has 16 residues.

Material for sequencing was naive CD4+ T cells sorted from blood. Regarding subset: CD45RA+ positively selected. This clonotype was obtained from a man aged 18-30 years in good health. This chain joins TRBV7-9 and TRBJ2-7; 9 positions agree with TRBD1. The DNA for the CDR3 is TGTGCCAGCAGCCGATACGCGACAGGGGGCTCCTACGAGCAGTACTTC. Its protein product is CASSRYATGGSYEQYF.